Below are 23 T cell receptor beta chains sequenced from a single sample in a study of T cells in Graves' hyperthyroidism and ophthalmopathy. TCR beta CDR3 regions were amplified from RNA transcripts. HTBI primers were used for first-round RT-PCR of the TCR CDR3. Each CDR3 protein gets one entry after TCRdb re-called the multiplex PCR reads with MiXCR. The table shows 250,000 or so distinct CDR3 sequences, with roughly 15% occurring only once. The source material was blood. The source of these receptors is a woman aged 45-65 years with Graves' hyperthyroidism that later progressed to Graves' ophthalmopathy.

This clonotype appeared many times. V is TRBV7-8 and J is TRBJ2-1, with 11 bases that match TRBD2. CDR1 is SGHVS, CDR2 FQNEAQ, per germline. The junction had 7 bases not matched to a gene; V was cut back by 4 bases and J by 5 bases. This CDR3 spans 16 amino acids. CDR3 bases: TGTGCCAGCAGCTCCTCTAGCGGGAGGCGGGACAATGAGCAGTTCTTC. This sequence encodes CASSSSSGRRDNEQFF.

This clonotype was counted ten times or more. The chain couples TRBV4-1 to TRBJ2-7; D is unclear. The length of the CDR3 is 15 residues. Trimming left V 0 bases short and J 3 bases short, with 12 bases between. Germline V gives CDR1 MGHRA, CDR2 YSYEKL. DNA of the CDR3: TGCGCCAGCAGCCAAGATGGGTCACAGCGCTACGAGCAGTACTTC. This gives the protein CASSQDGSQRYEQYF.

This clonotype has at least ten counts. The chain combines TRBV28 with TRBJ1-5, with 9 bases that match TRBD1. V was clipped by 2 bases and J by 6 bases; unmatched bases: 5. CDR1 MDHEN and CDR2 SYDVKM come from the germline V gene. This CDR3 has 15 amino acids. The CDR3 protein is CASSLGQGFRQPQHF. The CDR3 DNA is TGTGCCAGCAGTTTAGGACAGGGGTTCCGTCAGCCCCAGCATTTT.

The table lists this clonotype with a few counts. The chain is built from TRBV20-1 and TRBJ1-6, with D unresolved. Germline lookup yields CDR1 DFQATT and CDR2 SNEGSKA (reference sequence). The V gene lost 3 bases and the J gene lost 4 bases, with 10 bases spanning the gap. The CDR3 is made up of 14 amino acids. The CDR3 bases are TGCAGTGCTAGCTACAGCGAGTATAATTCACCCCTCCACTTT. As protein: CSASYSEYNSPLHF.

Ten or more counts support this clonotype. The chain combines TRBV2 with TRBJ1-3; D might be TRBD1 (5 bases). CDR3 size: 13 residues. The germline CDR1 and CDR2 sequences are SNHLY and FYNNEI. Trimming shortened V by 4 bases and J by 10 bases, and 14 bases separated the two germline ends. The CDR3, as DNA: TGTGCCAGCAGTGGGGGCAGTTGGAGGACCATATATTTT. Translation gives CASSGGSWRTIYF. Based on the CDR3 plus reference TRBV2 and TRBJ1-3, the full variable domain is EPEVTQTPSHQVTQMGQEVILRCVPISNHLYFYWYRQILGQKVEFLVSFYNNEISEKSEIFDDQFSVERPDGSNFTLKIRSTKLEDSAMYFCASSGGSWRTIYFGEGSWLTVV.

At least ten counts were recorded for this clonotype. This chain uses TRBV20-1 with TRBJ2-1; D may be TRBD1 (5 bases). The germline V gene encodes CDR1 DFQATT and CDR2 SNEGSKA (reference sequence). This CDR3 has 13 amino acids. Trimming pared 3 bases from V and 7 bases from J, leaving 13 bases between. CDR3 region: CSARKGLENEQFF. CDR3 DNA sequence: TGCAGTGCTAGGAAGGGGCTCGAAAATGAGCAGTTCTTC.

With respect to this clonotype: The junction departs from the called germline gene at one end, perhaps through a read error. V is TRBV20-1 and J is TRBJ2-5, with D uncertain. The length of the CDR3 is 13 residues. The germline V gene encodes CDR1 DFQATT and CDR2 SNEGSKA (reference sequence). CDR3 amino acids: CSARARAQATQYF. CDR3 bases: TGCAGTGCTAGGGCCCGGGCTCAAGCGACCCAGTACTTC.

This clonotype was recorded many times. The chain links TRBV25-1 to TRBJ2-1; TRBD1 matches at 7 bases. This CDR3 has 14 residues. Looked up from germline, CDR1 is MGHDK and CDR2 is SYGVNS. J gave up 4 bases and V 8 bases, and 8 bases lay outside the gene matches. The CDR3 sequence is CASQPPGQYNEQFF. The CDR3 DNA reads as TGTGCCAGCCAACCCCCGGGACAGTACAATGAGCAGTTCTTC. The full variable domain, completed using reference TRBV25-1 and TRBJ2-1, is EADIYQTPRYLVIGTGKKITLECSQTMGHDKMYWYQQDPGMELHLIHYSYGVNSTEKGDLSSESTVSRIRTEHFPLTLESARPSHTSQYLCASQPPGQYNEQFFGPGTRLTVL.

The chain is built from TRBV11-2 and TRBJ2-7, with D unclear. The CDR3 is made up of 16 amino acids. V lost 5 bases to trimming and J lost 7 bases, with 24 bases between them. In germline, CDR1 is SGHAT, CDR2 FQNNGV. CDR3 DNA sequence: TGTGCCAGCAGCCAGAACTGGGTCGCTAGGAGATCGGAGCAGTACTTC. Its protein is CASSQNWVARRSEQYF.

The chain links TRBV28 to TRBJ2-3, with 9 bases that match TRBD2. CDR3 length equals 18 residues. Germline loops: CDR1 MDHEN, CDR2 SYDVKM. Trimming removed 6 bases from V and 0 bases from J; junction bases left unmatched: 13. The CDR3 DNA is TGTGCCAGCAGCAATTACGCGGGAGGGGGATCTAGCACAGATACGCAGTATTTT. This sequence encodes CASSNYAGGGSSTDTQYF.

The rearrangement links TRBV12-3 or TRBV12-4 to TRBJ1-6; TRBD1 matches at 7 bases. With 7 bases clipped from V and 9 bases from J, the junction kept 15 bases outside the gene matches. This CDR3 has 16 residues. This chain's CDR3 is CASIRGTAERGSPLHF. The CDR3 nucleotides read TGTGCCAGCATTAGAGGGACAGCAGAACGTGGTTCACCCCTCCACTTT.

This clonotype was counted many times. The chain joins TRBV20-1 to TRBJ1-1; D is possibly TRBD1 (6 bases). Trimming took 3 bases from V and 7 from J, leaving 18 bases between them. The CDR3 contains 14 residues. CDR1 is DFQATT and CDR2 is SNEGSKA in the germline V gene (reference sequence). Here the CDR3 DNA reads TGCAGTGCTAGTAGGACAGCCAGCACTTTTGAAGCTTTCTTT. Encoded protein: CSASRTASTFEAFF.

This clonotype was observed at least ten times. The genes are TRBV10-2 and TRBJ2-5; 10 bases are shared with TRBD1. The trim removed 6 bases at V and 8 bases at J, leaving 9 bases unmatched. Germline CDR1 is WSHSY and CDR2 is SAAADI. The CDR3 contains 14 residues. The CDR3 DNA is TGCGCCAGCAGCCTAATGGACAGGGGGGACACCCAGTACTTC. Protein product: CASSLMDRGDTQYF.

This clonotype was seen at least ten times. The CDR3 DNA sequence: TGTGCCAGCAGTTTAGTCAGCGCTACCTACGAGCAGTACTTC. Translating gives CASSLVSATYEQYF. This chain links TRBV28 with TRBJ2-7; D uncertain. The germline V and J ends were trimmed by 2 bases and 2 bases, with 10 bases remaining between them. The CDR3 has 14 amino acids. Germline V gene lookup returns CDR1 MDHEN and CDR2 SYDVKM.

The rearrangement joins TRBV4-1 to TRBJ2-1; TRBD2 aligns across 7 bases. The trim removed 2 bases at V and 8 bases at J, leaving 6 bases unmatched. This CDR3 spans 14 amino acids. CDR1 MGHRA and CDR2 YSYEKL come from the germline V gene. Here the CDR3 DNA reads TGCGCCAGCAGCCAAAAGGCGGGAGAGGATGAGCAGTTCTTC. Translation: CASSQKAGEDEQFF.

This clonotype has a count of ten or more. This chain uses TRBV27 with TRBJ2-1, with a weak D call TRBD2 (5 bases). V was pared by 3 bases and J by 7 bases, with 16 bases between. The germline CDR1 and CDR2 sequences are MNHEY and SMNVEV (reference sequence). This CDR3 is built from 15 residues. Here the CDR3 DNA reads TGTGCCAGCAGTTTTCGTCGGCCGGGCGGGAATGAGCAGTTCTTC. Translated: CASSFRRPGGNEQFF.

As regards this clonotype: A far larger clone is one base from this, pointing to a likely read error. The chain has TRBV5-1 and TRBJ2-7, with 7 bases matching TRBD2. V was pared by 3 bases and J by 3 bases, with 3 bases of the junction left unmatched. This CDR3 has 13 residues. Looked up from germline, CDR1 is SGHRS and CDR2 is YFSETQ. CDR3 DNA sequence: TGCGCCAGCAGCTGGGGGGGGAACTACGAGCAGTACTTC. This sequence encodes CASSWGGNYEQYF.

This clonotype was seen repeatedly, ten times or more. The CDR3: CASSREQVDSPLHF. CDR3 DNA sequence: TGTGCCAGCTCACGGGAACAGGTCGATTCACCCCTCCACTTT. This sequence joins TRBV18 and TRBJ1-6; TRBD1 is a possible D gene (5 bases). V lost 4 bases and J 8 bases, leaving 12 bases between the germline ends. CDR3 length: 14 residues. In germline, CDR1 is KGHSH, CDR2 LQKENI.

This clonotype occurred many times. This rearrangement joins TRBV20-1 to TRBJ2-1, with 7 bases lining up with TRBD2. This CDR3 is 16 amino acids long. Germline values: CDR1 DFQATT, CDR2 SNEGSKA (reference sequence). V lost 5 bases to trimming and J lost 0 bases; unmatched junction nucleotides: 10. CDR3 protein: CSADLSSGSSYNEQFF. CDR3 bases: TGCAGTGCTGACCTCTCTAGCGGCAGCTCCTACAATGAGCAGTTCTTC.

The chain links TRBV5-1 to TRBJ1-1; 7 nucleotides agree with TRBD1. CDR3 size: 14 residues. The junction had 5 bases not matched to a gene; V was cut back by 6 bases and J by 0 bases. CDR1 and CDR2 (germline): SGHRS, YFSETQ. CDR3 coding DNA: TGCGCCAGCATGCCGGGACAGATGAACACTGAAGCTTTCTTT. This encodes CASMPGQMNTEAFF.

V is TRBV28 and J is TRBJ2-7; 8 nucleotides line up with TRBD1. V shed 7 bases and J 5 bases; nucleotides not matched to a gene: 10. Germline CDR1 is MDHEN and CDR2 is SYDVKM. The CDR3 is 14 amino acids. This CDR3 is CASTRRDRTDEQYF. Here the CDR3 DNA reads TGTGCCAGCACCCGTCGGGACAGGACCGACGAGCAGTACTTC.

This rearrangement joins TRBV9 to TRBJ2-2; weak D call: TRBD2 (8 bases). Germline V lookup: CDR1 SGDLS, CDR2 YYNGEE. With 3 bases removed from V and 4 bases from J, the gap between germline ends came to 25 bases. CDR3 length: 19 residues. The CDR3 DNA follows: TGTGCCAGCAGCGCGAGAGGACAGGCGGGACTAGTGGGCACCGGGGAGCTGTTTTTT. Encoded protein: CASSARGQAGLVGTGELFF.

This rearrangement joins TRBV24-1 to TRBJ2-3, with TRBD2 matching 14 bases. After removal of 6 bases from V and 6 bases from J, the junction contained 7 bases not matched to a gene. The CDR3 length is 16 residues. From germline, CDR1 is KGHDR and CDR2 SFDVKD. The CDR3 region is CATSRGLAGVRDTQYF. CDR3 in DNA: TGTGCCACCAGTCGGGGACTAGCGGGAGTACGGGATACGCAGTATTTT.